This TCR beta chain was captured by sequencing in a study of T cell changes during pregnancy in multiple sclerosis. The repertoire was sequenced with immunoSEQ multiplex PCR; TCRdb's copy has only in-frame clones and lacks some. In the table there are more than 50,000 clones, 80% to 90% of which are singletons. The CDR3 has 12 residues. Germline values: CDR1 SGHRS, CDR2 YFSETQ. V was shortened by 3 bases and J by 0 bases, with 3 bases between the two germline ends. The TCR was taken from a female donor with multiple sclerosis, enrolled in a pregnancy study. The V gene is TRBV5-1, the J gene TRBJ2-5; D gene uncertain. The source material was peripheral blood, sampled in the first trimester of pregnancy. CDR3 amino acids: CASSSNQETQYF. CDR3 nucleotide sequence: TGCGCCAGCAGCTCAAACCAAGAGACCCAGTACTTC.